This T cell receptor beta chain was identified during a study of blood T cell repertoires in COVID-19. Whole-study context: There were acute and convalescent COVID-19 samples, and they came from the United States, Italy and Spain. PBMCs, B-cell-depleted T cells, or T cells were the source of the cDNA or gDNA that made up the material.

Trimming removed 3 bases from V and 4 bases from J; junction bases left unmatched: 7. The CDR3 totals 15 residues. The germline CDR1 and CDR2 sequences are MDHEN and SYDVKM. Methods used by the authors: Estimation of nucleated cell counts was performed using reference gene primer amplification. Some clones are missing from TCRdb's copy, which holds only in-frame ones; the method was immunoSEQ multiplex PCR. The V and J calls and clone size are taken from that table; D and trimming were inferred from the DNA. The profile shows some 300,000 clones, around 84% of them singletons. Specimen: peripheral blood. The genes are TRBV28 and TRBJ1-2; TRBD1 aligns across 8 bases. The clonotype originates from a man aged 70-80 years with acute or convalescent COVID-19. CDR3 amino acids: CASSFSGGGLYGYTF. In DNA form, the CDR3 reads TGTGCCAGCAGTTTTTCAGGGGGCGGCCTCTATGGCTACACCTTC.